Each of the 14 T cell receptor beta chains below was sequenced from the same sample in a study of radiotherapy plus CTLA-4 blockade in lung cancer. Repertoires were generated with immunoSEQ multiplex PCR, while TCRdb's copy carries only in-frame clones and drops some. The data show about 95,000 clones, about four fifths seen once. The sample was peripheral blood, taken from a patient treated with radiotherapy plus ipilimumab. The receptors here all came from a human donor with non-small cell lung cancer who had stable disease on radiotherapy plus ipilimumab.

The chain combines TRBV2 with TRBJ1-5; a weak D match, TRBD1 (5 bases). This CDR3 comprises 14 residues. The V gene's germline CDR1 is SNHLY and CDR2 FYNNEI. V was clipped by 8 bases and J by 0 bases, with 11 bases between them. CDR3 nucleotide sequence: TGTGCCAGCCGAAGGGACTCTAGCAATCAGCCCCAGCATTTT. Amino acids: CASRRDSSNQPQHF.

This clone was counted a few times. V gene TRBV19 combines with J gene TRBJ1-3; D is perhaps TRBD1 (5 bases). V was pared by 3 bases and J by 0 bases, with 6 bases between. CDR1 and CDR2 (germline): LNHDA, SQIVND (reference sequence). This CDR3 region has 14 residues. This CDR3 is CASSIGGSGNTIYF. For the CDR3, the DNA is TGTGCCAGTAGTATCGGGGGCTCTGGAAACACCATATATTTT. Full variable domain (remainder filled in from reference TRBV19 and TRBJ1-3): DGGITQSPKYLFRKEGQNVTLSCEQNLNHDAMYWYRQDPGQGLRLIYYSQIVNDFQKGDIAEGYSVSREKKESFPLTVTSAQKNPTAFYLCASSIGGSGNTIYFGEGSWLTVV.

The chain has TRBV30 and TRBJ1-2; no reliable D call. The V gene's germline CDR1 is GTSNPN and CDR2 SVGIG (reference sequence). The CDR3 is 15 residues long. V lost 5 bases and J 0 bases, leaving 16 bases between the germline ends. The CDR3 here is CAWVERVAANYGYTF. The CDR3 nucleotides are TGTGCCTGGGTTGAGAGAGTAGCAGCTAACTATGGCTACACCTTC.

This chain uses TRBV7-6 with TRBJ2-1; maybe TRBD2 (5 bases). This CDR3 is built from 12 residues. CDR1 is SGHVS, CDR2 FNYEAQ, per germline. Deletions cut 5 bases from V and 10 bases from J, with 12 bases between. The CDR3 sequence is CASSHYGKEQFF. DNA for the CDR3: TGTGCCAGCAGCCACTACGGGAAGGAGCAGTTCTTC.

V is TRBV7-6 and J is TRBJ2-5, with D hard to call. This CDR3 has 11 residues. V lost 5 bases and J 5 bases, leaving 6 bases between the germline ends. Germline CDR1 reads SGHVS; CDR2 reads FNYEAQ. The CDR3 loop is CASSPTETQYF. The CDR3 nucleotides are TGTGCCAGCAGCCCAACGGAGACCCAGTACTTC.

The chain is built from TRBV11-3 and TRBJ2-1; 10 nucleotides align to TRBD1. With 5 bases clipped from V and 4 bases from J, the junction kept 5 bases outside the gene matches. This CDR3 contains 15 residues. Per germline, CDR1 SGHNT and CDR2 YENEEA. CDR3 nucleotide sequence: TGTGCCAGCAGCCCGGGACAGGGGCATTACAATGAGCAGTTCTTC. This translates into CASSPGQGHYNEQFF. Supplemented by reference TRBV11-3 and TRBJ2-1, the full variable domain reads EAGVVQSPRYKIIEKKQPVAFWCNPISGHNTLYWYLQNLGQGPELLIRYENEEAVDDSQLPKDRFSAERLKGVDSTLKIQPAELGDSAVYLCASSPGQGHYNEQFFGPGTRLTVL.

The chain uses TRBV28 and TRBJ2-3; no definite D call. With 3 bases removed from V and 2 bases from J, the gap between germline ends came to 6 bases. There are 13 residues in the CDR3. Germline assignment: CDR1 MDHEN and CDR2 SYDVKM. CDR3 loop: CASSFSVTDTQYF. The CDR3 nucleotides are TGTGCCAGCAGTTTTTCAGTCACAGATACGCAGTATTTT.

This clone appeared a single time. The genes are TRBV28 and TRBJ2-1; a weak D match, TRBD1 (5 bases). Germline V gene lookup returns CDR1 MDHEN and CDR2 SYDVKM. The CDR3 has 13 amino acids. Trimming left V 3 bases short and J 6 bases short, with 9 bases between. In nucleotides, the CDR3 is TGTGCCAGCAGTTTGGTAGGGGCCAATGAGCAGTTCTTC. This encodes CASSLVGANEQFF. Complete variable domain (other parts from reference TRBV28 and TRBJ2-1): DVKVTQSSRYLVKRTGEKVFLECVQDMDHENMFWYRQDPGLGLRLIYFSYDVKMKEKGDIPEGYSVSREKKERFSLILESASTNQTSMYLCASSLVGANEQFFGPGTRLTVL.

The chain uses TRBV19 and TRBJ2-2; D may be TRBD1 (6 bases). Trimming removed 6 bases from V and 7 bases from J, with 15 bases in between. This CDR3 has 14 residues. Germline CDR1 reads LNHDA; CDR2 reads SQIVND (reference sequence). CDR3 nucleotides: TGTGCCAGTAGGAATCTGGGGGCGGTCGGGGAGCTGTTTTTT. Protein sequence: CASRNLGAVGELFF.

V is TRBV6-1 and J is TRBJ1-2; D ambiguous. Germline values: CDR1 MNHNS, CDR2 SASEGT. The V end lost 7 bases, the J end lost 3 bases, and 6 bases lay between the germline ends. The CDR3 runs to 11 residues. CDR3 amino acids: CASKSDYGYTF. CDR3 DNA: TGTGCCAGCAAATCTGACTATGGCTACACCTTC.

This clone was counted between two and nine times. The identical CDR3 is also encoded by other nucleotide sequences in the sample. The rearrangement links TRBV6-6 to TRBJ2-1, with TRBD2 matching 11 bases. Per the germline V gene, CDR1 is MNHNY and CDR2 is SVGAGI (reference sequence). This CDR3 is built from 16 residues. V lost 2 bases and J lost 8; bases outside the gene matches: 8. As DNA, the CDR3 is TGTGCCAGCAGTTACCGTCGACTAGCGGGATCCGATGAGCAGTTCTTC. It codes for CASSYRRLAGSDEQFF.

CDR3 protein: CASNSGGISYEQYF. DNA of the CDR3: TGCGCCAGCAATAGCGGGGGGATATCCTACGAGCAGTACTTC. The chain has TRBV5-1 and TRBJ2-7, with 10 bases matching TRBD2. Germline CDR1 and CDR2: SGHRS and YFSETQ. The CDR3 runs 14 residues. The V segment lost 6 bases and the J segment 1 base; nucleotides outside the gene matches: 4.

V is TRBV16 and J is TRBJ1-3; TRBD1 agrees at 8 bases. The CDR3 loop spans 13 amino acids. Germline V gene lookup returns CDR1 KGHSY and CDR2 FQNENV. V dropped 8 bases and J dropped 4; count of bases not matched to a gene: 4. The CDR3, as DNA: TGTGCCAGCGGACAGGGAAGAGGAAACACCATATATTTT. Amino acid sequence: CASGQGRGNTIYF.

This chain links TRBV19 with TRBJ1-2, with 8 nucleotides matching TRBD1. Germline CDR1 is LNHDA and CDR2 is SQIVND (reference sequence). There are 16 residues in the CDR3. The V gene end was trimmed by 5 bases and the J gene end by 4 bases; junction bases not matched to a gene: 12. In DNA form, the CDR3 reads TGTGCCAGTAGTTCCACCTCCGGGACAGGTGGCTATGGCTACACCTTC. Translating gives CASSSTSGTGGYGYTF. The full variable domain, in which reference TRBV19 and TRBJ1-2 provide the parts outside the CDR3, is DGGITQSPKYLFRKEGQNVTLSCEQNLNHDAMYWYRQDPGQGLRLIYYSQIVNDFQKGDIAEGYSVSREKKESFPLTVTSAQKNPTAFYLCASSSTSGTGGYGYTFGSGTRLTVV.